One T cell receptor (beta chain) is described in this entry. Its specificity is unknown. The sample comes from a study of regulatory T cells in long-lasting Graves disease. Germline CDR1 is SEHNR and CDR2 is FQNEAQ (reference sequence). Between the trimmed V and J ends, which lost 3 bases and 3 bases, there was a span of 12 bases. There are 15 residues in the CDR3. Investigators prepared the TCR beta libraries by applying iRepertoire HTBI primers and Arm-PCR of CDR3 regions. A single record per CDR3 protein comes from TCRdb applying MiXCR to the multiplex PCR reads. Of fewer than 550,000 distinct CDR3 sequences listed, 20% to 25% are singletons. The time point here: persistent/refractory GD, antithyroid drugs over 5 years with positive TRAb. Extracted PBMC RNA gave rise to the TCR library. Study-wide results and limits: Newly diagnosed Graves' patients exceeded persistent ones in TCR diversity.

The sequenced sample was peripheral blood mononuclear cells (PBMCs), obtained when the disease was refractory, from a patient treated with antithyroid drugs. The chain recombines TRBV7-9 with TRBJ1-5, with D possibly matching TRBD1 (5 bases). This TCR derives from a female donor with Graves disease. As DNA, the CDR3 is TGTGCCAGCAGCTTCTTAAGACAGCCCAATCAGCCCCAGCATTTT. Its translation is CASSFLRQPNQPQHF. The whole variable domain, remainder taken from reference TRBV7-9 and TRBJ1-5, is DTGVSQNPRHKITKRGQNVTFRCDPISEHNRLYWYRQTLGQGPEFLTYFQNEAQLEKSRLLSDRFSAERPKGSFSTLEIQRTEQGDSAMYLCASSFLRQPNQPQHFGDGTRLSIL.